A selection of T cell receptor beta chains follows, all from one sample in a study of blood T cell repertoires in COVID-19. Sequencing used immunoSEQ multiplex PCR; TCRdb keeps in-frame clones, though not all of them. The table shows some 120,000 clones, with approximately 87% occurring only once. Sequencing used peripheral blood. These receptors all come from a man in his 60s with acute or convalescent COVID-19. CDR3s include the opening cysteine and the closing phenylalanine or tryptophan. Each record gives: J gene, V gene, clone size, D gene, CDR3 protein, CDR3 DNA. D genes are given only for firm matches. A row's size may be missing; if present it is once, few, many or a size class.

TRBJ1-2 | TRBV4-3 | . | . | CASSQDRAFPYGYTF | TGCGCCAGCAGCCAAGACAGGGCCTTTCCCTATGGCTACACCTTC
TRBJ2-7 | TRBV10-3 | . | TRBD1 | CAISDQGVDYEQYF | TGTGCCATCAGTGATCAGGGGGTTGACTACGAGCAGTACTTC
TRBJ2-1 | TRBV12-3/TRBV12-4 | . | TRBD1 | CASTVTGEQFF | TGTGCCAGCACCGTGACAGGGGAGCAGTTCTTC
TRBJ2-3 | TRBV19 | . | TRBD2 | CASSMERDLTDTQYF | TGTGCCAGTAGTATGGAGCGGGATCTCACAGATACGCAGTATTTT
TRBJ2-7 | TRBV6-5 | . | TRBD1 | CASNLRTGSSYEQYF | TGTGCCAGCAACCTTCGGACAGGGAGCTCCTACGAGCAGTACTTC
TRBJ2-7 | TRBV5-1 | . | . | CASSLTGTGGEQYF | TGCGCCAGCAGCTTAACAGGGACGGGAGGCGAGCAGTACTTC
TRBJ2-7 | TRBV7-2 | . | TRBD2 | CASSSLGTRLSYEQYF | TGTGCCAGCAGCTCCCTCGGGACTAGGCTCTCCTACGAGCAGTACTTC
TRBJ2-1 | TRBV11-2 | . | . | CATRPGAYNEQFF | TGTGCCACCCGGCCGGGAGCCTACAATGAGCAGTTCTTC
TRBJ2-6 | TRBV5-5 | . | . | CASSLEGQGGVGANVLTF | TGTGCCAGCAGCTTGGAGGGGCAGGGGGGCGTCGGGGCCAACGTCCTGACTTTC
TRBJ2-7 | TRBV28 | . | . | CASSFPPTLPPSYEQYF | TGTGCCAGCAGTTTTCCCCCCACTTTGCCTCCCTCCTACGAGCAGTACTTC
TRBJ2-3 | TRBV5-1 | . | TRBD2 | CASSLEGASGVSTDTQYF | TGCGCCAGCAGCTTGGAAGGGGCTAGCGGGGTCAGCACAGATACGCAGTATTTT
TRBJ1-2 | TRBV5-1 | . | TRBD1 | CASSSGQGNYGYTF | TGCGCCAGCAGCTCCGGACAGGGTAACTATGGCTACACCTTC
TRBJ2-1 | TRBV12-3/TRBV12-4 | . | . | CASSQTTSNEQFF | TGTGCCAGCAGTCAAACCACTAGCAATGAGCAGTTCTTC
TRBJ1-4 | TRBV7-8 | . | . | CASAGATNEKLFF | TGTGCCTCAGCGGGGGCAACTAATGAAAAACTGTTTTTT
TRBJ2-2 | TRBV28 | . | TRBD2 | CASSALAVNGELFF | TGTGCCAGCAGTGCTCTAGCGGTTAACGGGGAGCTGTTTTTT
TRBJ2-7 | TRBV29-1 | . | . | CSVAGLLRYEQYF | TGCAGCGTTGCGGGACTCCTTCGGTACGAGCAGTACTTC
TRBJ1-5 | TRBV19 | . | TRBD1 | CASSTSTGIGGTAQHF | TGTGCCAGTAGTACCTCGACAGGGATCGGTGGGACAGCCCAGCATTTT
TRBJ2-7 | TRBV10-3 | . | TRBD1 | CATRTGKDEQYF | TGTGCCACCCGGACAGGCAAGGACGAGCAGTACTTC
TRBJ1-2 | TRBV27 | . | . | CASSLWAGAHGYTF | TGTGCCAGCAGTTTATGGGCGGGGGCGCATGGCTACACCTTC
TRBJ2-5 | TRBV11-3 | . | TRBD2 | CASSPGGDLQETQYF | TGTGCCAGCAGCCCCGGGGGGGACCTCCAAGAGACCCAGTACTTC
TRBJ2-1 | TRBV4-1 | . | TRBD2 | CASSQDGSGAPYNEQFF | TGCGCCAGCAGCCAAGACGGAAGCGGGGCCCCCTACAATGAGCAGTTCTTC
TRBJ2-1 | TRBV10-3 | . | TRBD2 | CAITNSSGRNEQFF | TGTGCCATCACAAACTCTAGCGGAAGGAATGAGCAGTTCTTC
TRBJ2-1 | TRBV27 | . | . | CASSFSYHNEQFF | TGTGCCAGCAGTTTTAGCTACCACAATGAGCAGTTCTTC
TRBJ2-5 | TRBV27 | . | . | CASSQTGRETQYF | TGTGCCAGCAGCCAGACAGGGAGGGAGACCCAGTACTTC
TRBJ2-1 | TRBV5-1 | . | . | CASSFSTNGNEQFF | TGCGCCAGCAGCTTCTCTACTAACGGGAATGAGCAGTTCTTC
TRBJ2-7 | TRBV5-5 | . | TRBD1 | CASSSGTGNSYEQYF | TGTGCCAGCAGCTCGGGGACAGGGAACTCCTACGAGCAGTACTTC
TRBJ2-3 | TRBV7-2 | . | . | CASSFAQGYDTQYF | TGTGCCAGCAGCTTCGCTCAGGGATACGATACGCAGTATTTT
TRBJ2-3 | TRBV5-1 | few | . | CASSLGSDFATDTQYF | TGCGCCAGCAGCTTGGGAAGCGACTTCGCGACAGATACGCAGTATTTT